The rows below give T cell receptor beta chains drawn from one sample of a study of shared clonotypes between healthy human individuals. TCRdb's copy holds only in-frame clones and misses some; the assay was immunoSEQ multiplex PCR. The sample consists of some 2,400,000 clones, approximately 94% of them appearing once. The specimen was naive CD4+ T cells sorted from blood. The receptors were sampled from a man between 18 and 35 years old in good health. The CDR3 runs from the conserved cysteine through the conserved F or W. The order of the fields is J gene, V gene, clone size, D gene, CDR3 DNA, CDR3 protein. A D gene is named only where the DNA matches it firmly. Size is omitted from some rows. Given values are once, few, many or a class for expanded clones.

J: TRBJ2-1
V: TRBV7-2
size: -
D: TRBD1
DNA: TGTGCCAGCAGCCCCCGGACAGGGGACAATGAGCAGTTCTTC
CDR3: CASSPRTGDNEQFF

J: TRBJ2-1
V: TRBV7-9
size: -
D: TRBD1
DNA: TGTGCCAGCAGCTTACCTAAGGACAGGGATGAGCAGTTCTTC
CDR3: CASSLPKDRDEQFF

J: TRBJ2-7
V: TRBV28
size: once
D: -
DNA: TGTGCCAGCAGTCCCAGCCCAACATTGATTATCGTCTACGAGCAGTACTTC
CDR3: CASSPSPTLIIVYEQYF

J: TRBJ1-1
V: TRBV29-1
size: -
D: -
DNA: TGCAGCGTTGAAAGACGAGAAGCTTTCTTT
CDR3: CSVERREAFF

J: TRBJ2-3
V: TRBV2
size: -
D: -
DNA: TGTGCCAGCAGTGGGGTGGTGAGGGACGCAGATACGCAGTATTTT
CDR3: CASSGVVRDADTQYF

J: TRBJ2-1
V: TRBV7-8
size: -
D: TRBD2
DNA: TGTGCCAGCAGCTTAGCGGGCGGGGGGACTAGCTCCTACAATGAGCAGTTCTTC
CDR3: CASSLAGGGTSSYNEQFF

J: TRBJ2-5
V: TRBV20-1
size: -
D: -
DNA: TGCAGTGCCCAGCAGGTGGAGACCCAGTACTTC
CDR3: CSAQQVETQYF

J: TRBJ2-5
V: TRBV15
size: -
D: -
DNA: TGTGCCACCAGCAGAGATCGCGGGGAGACCCAGTACTTC
CDR3: CATSRDRGETQYF

J: TRBJ1-3
V: TRBV6-6
size: -
D: TRBD1
DNA: TGTGCCAGCATTCCGACAGGGAGCTCTGGAAACACCATATATTTT
CDR3: CASIPTGSSGNTIYF

J: TRBJ2-2
V: TRBV18
size: -
D: -
DNA: TGTGCCAGCTCAACATACACCGGGGAGCTGTTTTTT
CDR3: CASSTYTGELFF

J: TRBJ1-1
V: TRBV5-1
size: -
D: -
DNA: TGCGCCAGCAGCTCCCTAGCAGGGGCCACTGAAGCTTTCTTT
CDR3: CASSSLAGATEAFF

J: TRBJ2-7
V: TRBV18
size: -
D: TRBD1
DNA: TGTGCCAGCTCGCCCAAACAGGGGCGCTCCTACGAGCAGTACTTC
CDR3: CASSPKQGRSYEQYF

J: TRBJ1-1
V: TRBV5-1
size: -
D: -
DNA: TGCGCCAGCAGCTCCCGTTGGGGGAACACTGAAGCTTTCTTT
CDR3: CASSSRWGNTEAFF

J: TRBJ1-2
V: TRBV6-1
size: -
D: TRBD1
DNA: TGTGCCAGCACTCTGGACAGGGCGAACTATGGCTACACCTTC
CDR3: CASTLDRANYGYTF

J: TRBJ2-5
V: TRBV7-9
size: once
D: -
DNA: TGTGCCAGCAGCTTAGGAACTACAAGCCCCCAAGAGACCCAGTACTTC
CDR3: CASSLGTTSPQETQYF

J: TRBJ1-3
V: TRBV5-4
size: -
D: -
DNA: TGTGCCAGCAGCTTGACAGGTGAAAACACCATATATTTT
CDR3: CASSLTGENTIYF

J: TRBJ2-7
V: TRBV25-1
size: -
D: TRBD1
DNA: TGTGCCAGCAGTGTAGGGACAGGGGGCTCCTACGAGCAGTACTTC
CDR3: CASSVGTGGSYEQYF

J: TRBJ2-7
V: TRBV27
size: -
D: TRBD2
DNA: TGTGCCAGCAGCGGTGCGGGGGGCTACGACTACGAGCAGTACTTC
CDR3: CASSGAGGYDYEQYF

J: TRBJ1-2
V: TRBV2
size: -
D: -
DNA: TGTGCCAGCAGAACAGGGCGAGTAAACTATGGCTACACCTTC
CDR3: CASRTGRVNYGYTF

J: TRBJ1-3
V: TRBV6-6
size: -
D: TRBD1
DNA: TGTGCCAGCAGTATACAGGGGGCCTCTGGAAACACCATATATTTT
CDR3: CASSIQGASGNTIYF

J: TRBJ1-1
V: TRBV19
size: -
D: -
DNA: TGTGCCAGTAGTTCGTACACTGAAGCTTTCTTT
CDR3: CASSSYTEAFF

J: TRBJ2-7
V: TRBV28
size: -
D: -
DNA: TGTGCCAGCAGCCCTGTGGTCCATGAGAGCGAGCAGTACTTC
CDR3: CASSPVVHESEQYF

J: TRBJ2-5
V: TRBV2
size: -
D: -
DNA: TGTGCCAGCAGTGGTCGAATTGAAGAGACCCAGTACTTC
CDR3: CASSGRIEETQYF

J: TRBJ1-5
V: TRBV18
size: few
D: -
DNA: TGTGCCAGCTCACCACCCAATCAGCCCCAGCATTTT
CDR3: CASSPPNQPQHF

J: TRBJ2-7
V: TRBV5-1
size: -
D: TRBD2
DNA: TGCGCCAGCAGGGTAGCGGGAACCTACGAGCAGTACTTC
CDR3: CASRVAGTYEQYF

J: TRBJ2-7
V: TRBV28
size: once
D: -
DNA: TGTGCCAGCACGAGAGACAGCCTCTACGAGCAGTACTTC
CDR3: CASTRDSLYEQYF

J: TRBJ2-2
V: TRBV28
size: -
D: -
DNA: TGTGCCAGAACGATCACCGGGGAGCTGTTTTTT
CDR3: CARTITGELFF

J: TRBJ2-2
V: TRBV7-2
size: -
D: -
DNA: TGTGCCAGCAGCTTAATGCCAGGACAACCCGGGGAGCTGTTTTTT
CDR3: CASSLMPGQPGELFF

J: TRBJ1-1
V: TRBV5-1
size: -
D: -
DNA: TGCGCCAGCTACGGGCCGGGGCTCACTGAAGCTTTCTTT
CDR3: CASYGPGLTEAFF

J: TRBJ2-7
V: TRBV19
size: -
D: -
DNA: TGTGCCAGTAGTATAGGACTAGGGAGCTACGAGCAGTACTTC
CDR3: CASSIGLGSYEQYF

J: TRBJ1-2
V: TRBV18
size: -
D: TRBD1
DNA: TGTGCCAGCTCACCGCAGGGGGTCAGGAATGGAAACTATGGCTACACCTTC
CDR3: CASSPQGVRNGNYGYTF

J: TRBJ2-7
V: TRBV7-7
size: -
D: TRBD2
DNA: TGTGCTAGCAGCCCCGGACTAGCGGGCTACGAGCAGTACTTC
CDR3: CASSPGLAGYEQYF

J: TRBJ2-5
V: TRBV29-1
size: -
D: TRBD2
DNA: TGCAGCGTAGCTCCGGGACTAGCCCGGGAGACCCAGTACTTC
CDR3: CSVAPGLARETQYF

J: TRBJ2-3
V: TRBV5-8
size: -
D: TRBD2
DNA: TGTGCCAGCAGACTAGCGGGGGGCACAGATACGCAGTATTTT
CDR3: CASRLAGGTDTQYF

J: TRBJ2-5
V: TRBV11-2
size: -
D: -
DNA: TGTGCCAGCAGCTTAGGAATTAGCGGACAAGAGACCCAGTACTTC
CDR3: CASSLGISGQETQYF

J: TRBJ2-2
V: TRBV5-1
size: -
D: -
DNA: TGCGCCAGCAGCTTGGCCAGCACGACCGGGGAGCTGTTTTTT
CDR3: CASSLASTTGELFF

J: TRBJ2-1
V: TRBV7-2
size: once
D: -
DNA: TGTGCCAGCAGCCCCAGGGGCGTCTCCTACAATGAGCAGTTCTTC
CDR3: CASSPRGVSYNEQFF

J: TRBJ1-1
V: TRBV28
size: once
D: -
DNA: TGTGCCAGTCGAAGTGAGACTGAAGCTTTCTTT
CDR3: CASRSETEAFF

J: TRBJ2-3
V: TRBV28
size: -
D: -
DNA: TGTGCCAGCAGTCCCAACACAGATACGCAGTATTTT
CDR3: CASSPNTDTQYF

J: TRBJ1-4
V: TRBV5-6
size: -
D: -
DNA: TGTGCCAGCAGCTTAGTCTGGGGCGCAGATGAAAAACTGTTTTTT
CDR3: CASSLVWGADEKLFF

J: TRBJ2-7
V: TRBV10-3
size: -
D: -
DNA: TGTGCCATCAGTGAATCCGGGCTTAGCGGCTACGAGCAGTACTTC
CDR3: CAISESGLSGYEQYF

J: TRBJ1-2
V: TRBV4-1
size: -
D: -
DNA: TGCGCCAGCAGCCGCAACAGGGAAGCCAACTATGGCTACACCTTC
CDR3: CASSRNREANYGYTF

J: TRBJ1-5
V: TRBV6-1
size: -
D: -
DNA: TGTGCCAGCAGTCCAGCCCTTAGTGATCAGCCCCAGCATTTT
CDR3: CASSPALSDQPQHF

J: TRBJ1-1
V: TRBV10-3
size: -
D: TRBD1
DNA: TGTGCCACTAGGGGACAGACCGGCACTGAAGCTTTCTTT
CDR3: CATRGQTGTEAFF

J: TRBJ1-1
V: TRBV27
size: -
D: -
DNA: TGTGCCAGCAGTATTAAACACGGGACACTAAACACTGAAGCTTTCTTT
CDR3: CASSIKHGTLNTEAFF

J: TRBJ1-6
V: TRBV25-1
size: -
D: -
DNA: TGTGCCAGCAGTCTTCGGGACGGGGGTTCACCCCTCCACTTT
CDR3: CASSLRDGGSPLHF

J: TRBJ2-7
V: TRBV27
size: -
D: -
DNA: TGTGCCAGCAGGGAGGAGGACGGTTTCTCCTACGAGCAGTACTTC
CDR3: CASREEDGFSYEQYF

J: TRBJ2-7
V: TRBV7-2
size: -
D: -
DNA: TGTGCCAGCAGCCGCGGGGGCAATTGGGTCGAGCAGTACTTC
CDR3: CASSRGGNWVEQYF

J: TRBJ1-6
V: TRBV19
size: -
D: -
DNA: TGTGCCAGTAGTATTTTGGGGAATTCACCCCTCCACTTT
CDR3: CASSILGNSPLHF

J: TRBJ2-7
V: TRBV4-1
size: -
D: TRBD2
DNA: TGCGCCAGCAGCCAAGAAGGAGCGGGAGTATGGGAGCAGTACTTC
CDR3: CASSQEGAGVWEQYF

J: TRBJ2-7
V: TRBV10-3
size: once
D: TRBD1
DNA: TGTGCCATCAGTGAGCCCCCCTTGACAGGGCCCTACGAGCAGTACTTC
CDR3: CAISEPPLTGPYEQYF

J: TRBJ2-6
V: TRBV28
size: -
D: TRBD1
DNA: TGTGCCAGCAGGACCGGGACAGGGGGCCCTGGGGCCAACGTCCTGACTTTC
CDR3: CASRTGTGGPGANVLTF